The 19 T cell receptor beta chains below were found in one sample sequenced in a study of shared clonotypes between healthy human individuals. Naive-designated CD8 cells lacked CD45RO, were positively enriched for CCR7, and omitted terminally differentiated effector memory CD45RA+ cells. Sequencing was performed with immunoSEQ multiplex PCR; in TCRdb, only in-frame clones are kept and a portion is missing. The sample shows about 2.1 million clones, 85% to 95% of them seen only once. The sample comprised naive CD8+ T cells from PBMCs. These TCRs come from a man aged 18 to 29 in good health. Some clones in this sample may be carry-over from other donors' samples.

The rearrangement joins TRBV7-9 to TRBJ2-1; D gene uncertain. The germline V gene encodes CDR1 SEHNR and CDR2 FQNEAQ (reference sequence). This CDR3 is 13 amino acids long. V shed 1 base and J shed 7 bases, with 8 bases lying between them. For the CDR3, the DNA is TGTGCCAGCAGCTTAGGGGCCCAAAATGAGCAGTTCTTC. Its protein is CASSLGAQNEQFF.

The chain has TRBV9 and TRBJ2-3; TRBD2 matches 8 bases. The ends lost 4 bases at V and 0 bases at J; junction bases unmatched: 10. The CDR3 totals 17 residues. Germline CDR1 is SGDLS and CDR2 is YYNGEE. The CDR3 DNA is TGTGCCAGCAGCACCCAGAGACTAGCGACGAGCACAGATACGCAGTATTTT. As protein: CASSTQRLATSTDTQYF.

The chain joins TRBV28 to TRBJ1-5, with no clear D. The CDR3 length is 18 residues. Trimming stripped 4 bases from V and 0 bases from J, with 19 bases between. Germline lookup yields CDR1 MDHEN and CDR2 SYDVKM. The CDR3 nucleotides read TGTGCCAGCAGTTCAGCGGACGGCTACATCTATAGCAATCAGCCCCAGCATTTT. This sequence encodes CASSSADGYIYSNQPQHF.

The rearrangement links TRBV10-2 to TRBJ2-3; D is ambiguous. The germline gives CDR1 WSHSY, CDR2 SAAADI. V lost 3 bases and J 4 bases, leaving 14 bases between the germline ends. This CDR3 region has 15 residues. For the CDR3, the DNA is TGCGCCAGCAGTGATCAAGCGCTGGCCGCAGATACGCAGTATTTT. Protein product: CASSDQALAADTQYF.

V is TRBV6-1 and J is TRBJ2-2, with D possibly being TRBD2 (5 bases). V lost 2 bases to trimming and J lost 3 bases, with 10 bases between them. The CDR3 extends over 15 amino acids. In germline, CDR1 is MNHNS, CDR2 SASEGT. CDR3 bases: TGTGCCAGCAGTGAAATGGACTTCTACACCGGGGAGCTGTTTTTT. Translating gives CASSEMDFYTGELFF.

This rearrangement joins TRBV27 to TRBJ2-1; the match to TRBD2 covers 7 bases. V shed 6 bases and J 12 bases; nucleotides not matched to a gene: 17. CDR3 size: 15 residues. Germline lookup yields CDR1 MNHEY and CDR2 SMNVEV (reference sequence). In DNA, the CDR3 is TGTGCCAGCAGCCCTGGGGAGGGCGCCCTCGGAGGGCAGTTCTTC. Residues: CASSPGEGALGGQFF.

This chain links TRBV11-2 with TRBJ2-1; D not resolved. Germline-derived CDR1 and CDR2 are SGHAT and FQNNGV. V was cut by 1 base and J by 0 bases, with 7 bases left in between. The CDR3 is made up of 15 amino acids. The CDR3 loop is CASSLVFGSYNEQFF. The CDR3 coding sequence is TGTGCCAGCAGCTTAGTATTCGGCTCCTACAATGAGCAGTTCTTC.

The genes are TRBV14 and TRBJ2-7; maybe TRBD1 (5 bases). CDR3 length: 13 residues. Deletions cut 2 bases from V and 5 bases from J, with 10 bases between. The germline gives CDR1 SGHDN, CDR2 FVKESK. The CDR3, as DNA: TGTGCCAGCAGCCAATTATCAGGGAACGAGCAGTACTTC. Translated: CASSQLSGNEQYF.

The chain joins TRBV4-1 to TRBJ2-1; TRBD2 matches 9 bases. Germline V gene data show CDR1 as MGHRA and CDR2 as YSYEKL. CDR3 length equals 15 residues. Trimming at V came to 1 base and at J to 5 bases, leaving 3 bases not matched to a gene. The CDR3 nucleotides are TGCGCCAGCAGCCAAGGAGCGGGAGGAAACAATGAGCAGTTCTTC. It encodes CASSQGAGGNNEQFF.

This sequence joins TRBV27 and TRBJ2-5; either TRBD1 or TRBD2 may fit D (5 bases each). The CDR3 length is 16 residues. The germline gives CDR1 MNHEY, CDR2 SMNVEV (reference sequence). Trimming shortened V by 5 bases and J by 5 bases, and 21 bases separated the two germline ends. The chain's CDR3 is CASSTLPGRTSETQYF. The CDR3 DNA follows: TGTGCCAGCAGTACACTCCCGGGACGCACTAGTGAGACCCAGTACTTC.

CDR3 DNA: TGCGCCAGCAGCCAAGATCAGAGGGGGTGGCCCCAGCATTTT. Protein product: CASSQDQRGWPQHF. The gene calls are TRBV4-3 and TRBJ1-5; tentative D call: TRBD1 (6 bases). CDR1 and CDR2 (germline): LGHNA, YSLEER. V was trimmed by 0 bases and J by 9 bases, leaving 12 bases between them. The CDR3 length is 14 residues.

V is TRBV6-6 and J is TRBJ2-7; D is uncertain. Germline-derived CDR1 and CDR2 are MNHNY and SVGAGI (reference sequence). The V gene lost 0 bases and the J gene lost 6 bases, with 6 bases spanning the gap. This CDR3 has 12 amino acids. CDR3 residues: CASSYSTTEQYF. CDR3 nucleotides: TGTGCCAGCAGTTACTCGACGACCGAGCAGTACTTC.

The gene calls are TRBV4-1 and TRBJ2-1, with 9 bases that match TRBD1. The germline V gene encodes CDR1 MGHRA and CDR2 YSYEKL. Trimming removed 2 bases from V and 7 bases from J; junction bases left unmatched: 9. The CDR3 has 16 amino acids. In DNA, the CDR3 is TGCGCCAGCAGCCAAACGCACCGGGACAGGGCAAATGAGCAGTTCTTC. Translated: CASSQTHRDRANEQFF.

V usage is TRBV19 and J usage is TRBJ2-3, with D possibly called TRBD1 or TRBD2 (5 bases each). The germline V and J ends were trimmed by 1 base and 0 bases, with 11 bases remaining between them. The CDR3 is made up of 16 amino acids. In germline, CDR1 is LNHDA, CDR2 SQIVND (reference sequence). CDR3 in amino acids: CASSIVGGVSTDTQYF. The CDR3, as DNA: TGTGCCAGTAGTATAGTTGGGGGTGTCAGCACAGATACGCAGTATTTT.

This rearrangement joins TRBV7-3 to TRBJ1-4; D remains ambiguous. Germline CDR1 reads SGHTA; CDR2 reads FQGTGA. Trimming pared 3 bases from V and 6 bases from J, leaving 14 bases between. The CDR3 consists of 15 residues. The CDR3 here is CASSFRGEGDEKLFF. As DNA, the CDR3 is TGTGCCAGCAGCTTTCGCGGGGAAGGTGATGAAAAACTGTTTTTT.

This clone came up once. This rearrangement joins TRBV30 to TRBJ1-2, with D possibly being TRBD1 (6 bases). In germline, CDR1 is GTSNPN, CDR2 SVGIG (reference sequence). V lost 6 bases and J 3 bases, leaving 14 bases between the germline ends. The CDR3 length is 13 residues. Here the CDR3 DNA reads TGTGCCTGCCTTAAGGACAGTGACTATGGCTACACCTTC. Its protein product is CACLKDSDYGYTF. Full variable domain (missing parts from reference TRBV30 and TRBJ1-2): SQTIHQWPATLVQPVGSPLSLECTVEGTSNPNLYWYRQAAGRGLQLLFYSVGIGQISSEVPQNLSASRPQDRQFILSSKKLLLSDSGFYLCACLKDSDYGYTFGSGTRLTVV.

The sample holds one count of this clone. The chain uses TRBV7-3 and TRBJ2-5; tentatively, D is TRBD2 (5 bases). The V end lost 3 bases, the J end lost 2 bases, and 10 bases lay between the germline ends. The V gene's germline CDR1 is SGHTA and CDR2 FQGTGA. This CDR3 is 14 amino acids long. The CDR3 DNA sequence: TGTGCCAGCAGCTTCACCGGGAAACAAGAGACCCAGTACTTC. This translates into CASSFTGKQETQYF.

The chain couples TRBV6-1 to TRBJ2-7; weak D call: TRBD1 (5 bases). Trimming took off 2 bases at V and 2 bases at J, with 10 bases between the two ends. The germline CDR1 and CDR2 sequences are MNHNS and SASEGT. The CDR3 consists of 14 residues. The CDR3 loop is CASSEQGTAYEQYF. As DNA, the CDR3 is TGTGCCAGCAGTGAACAGGGTACCGCCTACGAGCAGTACTTC.

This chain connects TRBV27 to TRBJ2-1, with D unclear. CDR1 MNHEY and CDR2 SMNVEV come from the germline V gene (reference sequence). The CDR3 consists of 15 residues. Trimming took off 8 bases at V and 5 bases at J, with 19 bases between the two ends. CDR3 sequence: CASAISYFIDNEQFF. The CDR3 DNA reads TGTGCCAGCGCCATCTCCTATTTTATCGACAATGAGCAGTTCTTC.